This T cell receptor beta chain originates from a study of radiotherapy plus CTLA-4 blockade in lung cancer. Sequencing used immunoSEQ multiplex PCR; TCRdb keeps in-frame clones, though not all of them. The table lists approximately 40,000 clones, 72% of them singletons. The CDR3 contains 13 residues. This clonotype was obtained from a human donor with non-small cell lung cancer who had stable disease on radiotherapy plus ipilimumab. The chain employs TRBV1 and TRBJ2-7; TRBD2 is the table's D call and was not checked against the DNA. TRBV1 corresponds to a pseudogene. The material was peripheral blood, obtained from a patient treated with radiotherapy plus ipilimumab. Here the CDR3 DNA reads TGCACCAACCCGGGACTAGCGATCGACGAGCAGTACTTC. This codes for CTNPGLAIDEQYF.